The 29 T cell receptor beta chains listed next were all sequenced from one sample in a study of blood T cells in healthy people across ages. Primed by a sample-barcoded 5' primer and a J-beta primer mix, a second PCR proceeded for about 6 to 12 cycles. TCRdb itself ran the 5' RACE reads through MiXCR, one entry per CDR3 protein. The data show roughly 730,000 distinct CDR3 sequences, about 56% seen once. The sequencing sample was made of blood. These receptor sequences come from a man aged 35-49 years in good health.

This clonotype was picked up one time. CDR3 sequence reads: CAISVNFGDGYTF. In DNA form, the CDR3 reads TGTGCCATCAGTGTTAACTTCGGGGATGGCTACACCTTC. The chain joins TRBV10-3 to TRBJ1-2; D uncertain. V lost 4 bases and J 6 bases, leaving 12 bases between the germline ends. This CDR3 has 13 amino acids. Germline values: CDR1 ENHRY, CDR2 SYGVKD.

The genes are TRBV11-3 and TRBJ2-4; D unclear. The CDR3 is 13 residues long. The V end lost 3 bases, the J end lost 5 bases, and 8 bases lay between the germline ends. Germline CDR1 reads SGHNT; CDR2 reads YENEEA. This CDR3 reads CASSLTLENIQYF. DNA for the CDR3: TGTGCCAGCAGCTTGACTCTGGAAAACATTCAGTACTTC.

The chain employs TRBV28 and TRBJ2-1, with D unclear. The J call could be wrong; TRBJ2-7 is a better fit for the DNA end. CDR1 and CDR2 (germline): MDHEN, SYDVKM. The CDR3 consists of 15 residues. Here the CDR3 reads CASSLCRPRAYEQYF. Written as DNA, the CDR3 is TGTGCCAGCAGTTTATGCCGTCCTAGAGCCTACGAGCAGTACTTC.

This clonotype has a handful of counts. One end of the junction fails to match germline, which may point to a read error. The J gene is TRBJ1-2, the V gene TRBV25-1; D remains ambiguous. Germline CDR1 and CDR2: MGHDK and SYGVNS. The CDR3 length is 14 residues. The CDR3 DNA sequence: TGTGCCAGTAGTGGAGAACTGCCATTCTATGGCTACACCTTC. It specifies CASSGELPFYGYTF.

This clonotype has more than one count but fewer than ten. The V call is TRBV5-5, the J call TRBJ2-7; no firm D call. Trimming took off 4 bases at V and 3 bases at J, with 11 bases between the two ends. Per the germline V gene, CDR1 is SGHKS and CDR2 is YYEKEE (reference sequence). The length of the CDR3 is 13 residues. CDR3 loop: CASSPRQLYEQYF. The CDR3 nucleotides are TGTGCCAGCAGCCCCCGGCAGCTCTACGAGCAGTACTTC.

The chain is built from TRBV14 and TRBJ2-5; 14 positions match TRBD2. The J segment lost 5 bases and the V segment lost 8 bases, leaving 7 bases of the junction unmatched. CDR1 and CDR2 (germline): SGHDN, FVKESK. This CDR3 comprises 15 residues. DNA of the CDR3: TGTGCCAGCCGCGGGACTAGCGGGAGTTGGGAGACCCAGTACTTC. This gives the protein CASRGTSGSWETQYF.

The V and J genes are TRBV27 and TRBJ2-1; 9 bases align to TRBD1. Trimming took 5 bases from V and 15 from J; bases not matched to a gene: 5. Germline V gene sequence: CDR1 MNHEY, CDR2 SMNVEV (reference sequence). The CDR3 length is 11 residues. The CDR3 sequence: CASSNAGQGFF. The CDR3 nucleotides are TGTGCCAGCAGTAACGCGGGACAGGGGTTCTTC.

The chain uses TRBV6-2 or TRBV6-3 and TRBJ2-1; 8 nucleotides agree with TRBD1. Germline CDR1 MNHEY, CDR2 SVGEGT. V lost 5 bases, J lost 4 bases, and 13 bases stayed unmatched. There are 17 residues in the CDR3. CDR3 protein: CASSHRTGTLLYNEQFF. For the CDR3, the DNA is TGTGCCAGCAGTCACCGGACAGGGACCCTTCTTTACAATGAGCAGTTCTTC.

This clonotype was detected only once. The genes are TRBV27 and TRBJ1-2; 10 positions agree with TRBD1. Germline V gene data show CDR1 as MNHEY and CDR2 as SMNVEV (reference sequence). The CDR3 has 16 residues. J was trimmed by 3 bases and V by 2 bases; bases with no gene match: 6. As DNA, the CDR3 is TGTGCCAGCAGTTTAACGGACAGGGGGATCCACTATGGCTACACCTTC. Translating gives CASSLTDRGIHYGYTF.

This clonotype has a count of ten or more. V is TRBV12-3 or TRBV12-4 and J is TRBJ1-1, with D maybe TRBD1 (5 bases). V was trimmed by 6 bases and J by 0 bases, leaving 11 bases between them. This CDR3 has 14 amino acids. CDR3 sequence: CASRLDRMNTEAFF. The CDR3 DNA sequence: TGTGCCAGCAGACTAGACAGAATGAACACTGAAGCTTTCTTT.

The V call is TRBV15, the J call TRBJ2-7; 9 positions match TRBD1. Trimming took 0 bases from V and 0 from J; bases not matched to a gene: 15. The CDR3 extends over 20 amino acids. CDR1 and CDR2 (germline): LNHNV, YYDKDF (reference sequence). CDR3 nucleotide sequence: TGTGCCACCAGCAGAGAAAAATCTTGGACAGGGGTTCCGGGCTCCTACGAGCAGTACTTC. Translating gives CATSREKSWTGVPGSYEQYF.

The genes are TRBV7-2 and TRBJ1-2; possibly TRBD1 for D (5 bases). Trimming removed 1 base at V and 6 bases at J, with 12 bases between. The germline gives CDR1 SGHTA, CDR2 FQGNSA. The CDR3 totals 14 residues. The CDR3 spells CASSLDGTANGYTF. The CDR3 bases are TGTGCCAGCAGCTTAGACGGGACCGCAAATGGCTACACCTTC.

This chain uses TRBV20-1 with TRBJ1-2; D remains ambiguous. The CDR3 runs to 12 residues. Looked up from germline, CDR1 is DFQATT and CDR2 is SNEGSKA (reference sequence). V dropped 3 bases and J dropped 8 bases, with 13 bases sitting between them. In DNA form, the CDR3 reads TGCAGTGCTAGCCGAGTAAATCAGGGCTACACCTTC. It is translated as CSASRVNQGYTF.

This clonotype was detected only once. J is TRBJ2-3 and V is TRBV28; D gene unclear. Germline CDR1 reads MDHEN; CDR2 reads SYDVKM. Trimming took off 8 bases at V and 5 bases at J, with 26 bases between the two ends. CDR3 length equals 17 residues. CDR3: CASPPWTQTLPLDTQYF. The CDR3 nucleotides read TGTGCCAGCCCCCCGTGGACGCAGACACTACCCCTAGATACGCAGTATTTT.

This rearrangement joins TRBV6-1 to TRBJ1-6, with 8 bases matching TRBD1. Germline CDR1 and CDR2: MNHNS and SASEGT. This CDR3 has 19 residues. V gave up 8 bases and J gave up 17 bases; unmatched junction bases: 32. The CDR3 region is CASQDNFVSPGGERGNFHF. The CDR3 bases are TGTGCCAGCCAGGACAACTTCGTGAGTCCAGGGGGCGAACGTGGAAATTTCCACTTT.

This sequence joins TRBV27 and TRBJ1-2; D gene unclear. The CDR3 runs 15 residues. Germline values: CDR1 MNHEY, CDR2 SMNVEV (reference sequence). Trimming stripped 2 bases from V and 6 bases from J, with 16 bases between. Here the CDR3 reads CASSLTGSRDDGYTF. DNA for the CDR3: TGTGCCAGCAGTTTAACGGGGTCTCGGGATGATGGCTACACCTTC.

V and J are TRBV5-1 and TRBJ2-5; 8 positions agree with TRBD1. Looked up from germline, CDR1 is SGHRS and CDR2 is YFSETQ. CDR3 size: 16 residues. Trimming took 3 bases from V and 2 from J; bases not matched to a gene: 9. The CDR3 region has the DNA TGCGCCAGCAGCTCCTGGACAGGGAACATACAAGAGACCCAGTACTTC. Its protein product is CASSSWTGNIQETQYF.

The chain is built from TRBV24-1 and TRBJ2-1; no definite D call. Trimming shortened V by 11 bases and J by 1 base, and 8 bases separated the two germline ends. The CDR3 is 12 amino acids. Looked up from germline, CDR1 is KGHDR and CDR2 is SFDVKD. This CDR3 is CASQGSYNEQFF. The CDR3 coding sequence is TGTGCCAGTCAAGGTTCCTACAATGAGCAGTTCTTC.

V gene TRBV5-1 combines with J gene TRBJ2-6; the D gene is possibly TRBD1 (6 bases). Germline assignment: CDR1 SGHRS and CDR2 YFSETQ. V was pared by 5 bases and J by 2 bases, with 11 bases between. The CDR3 has 15 residues. The CDR3 region is CASSKGTPGANVLTF. The CDR3 DNA sequence: TGCGCCAGCAGTAAAGGGACACCTGGGGCCAACGTCCTGACTTTC. Combining the CDR3 with reference TRBV5-1 and TRBJ2-6 gives the whole variable domain KAGVTQTPRYLIKTRGQQVTLSCSPISGHRSVSWYQQTPGQGLQFLFEYFSETQRNKGNFPGRFSGRQFSNSRSEMNVSTLELGDSALYLCASSKGTPGANVLTFGAGSRLTVL.

The V gene is TRBV6-1, the J gene TRBJ2-1, with TRBD2 matching 7 bases. The V segment lost 1 base and the J segment 5 bases; nucleotides outside the gene matches: 5. This CDR3 contains 15 residues. Per the germline V gene, CDR1 is MNHNS and CDR2 is SASEGT. The CDR3 DNA reads TGTGCCAGCAGTGAAGGCCAGGGAGGGCACAATGAGCAGTTCTTC. Amino acids: CASSEGQGGHNEQFF.

V is TRBV15 and J is TRBJ2-1, with TRBD2 matching over 8 bases. CDR1 LNHNV and CDR2 YYDKDF come from the germline V gene (reference sequence). The junction had 3 bases not matched to a gene; V was cut back by 5 bases and J by 0 bases. The CDR3 is 15 amino acids. CDR3 bases: TGTGCCACCAGCGCCGGGACTAGCTCCTACAATGAGCAGTTCTTC. This sequence encodes CATSAGTSSYNEQFF.

This chain links TRBV9 with TRBJ1-1; weak D call: TRBD1 (6 bases). This CDR3 contains 14 residues. Deletions cut 0 bases from V and 2 bases from J, with 8 bases between. The germline V gene has CDR1 SGDLS and CDR2 YYNGEE. The CDR3 sequence is CASSVVGTNTEAFF. The DNA of the CDR3 is TGTGCCAGCAGCGTAGTAGGGACAAACACTGAAGCTTTCTTT.

V usage is TRBV6-6 and J usage is TRBJ2-1; 7 nucleotides align to TRBD1. J lost 4 bases, V lost 2 bases, and 8 bases had no gene match. This CDR3 spans 16 amino acids. The V gene's germline CDR1 is MNHNY and CDR2 SVGAGI (reference sequence). The CDR3 bases are TGTGCCAGCAGTTACCTCGACAGGGTCCTATACAATGAGCAGTTCTTC. Its translation is CASSYLDRVLYNEQFF.

The DNA for the CDR3 is TGTGCCAGCAGCCCCCTTGGTCGAAAACTGTTTTTT. It encodes CASSPLGRKLFF. The gene calls are TRBV6-6 and TRBJ1-4; D is unresolved. The germline V and J ends were trimmed by 6 bases and 10 bases, with 12 bases remaining between them. The germline V gene encodes CDR1 MNHNY and CDR2 SVGAGI (reference sequence). The CDR3 is made up of 12 amino acids.

This clonotype was seen only once. V usage is TRBV28 and J usage is TRBJ1-1; D is possibly TRBD1 (5 bases). This CDR3 has 14 amino acids. Between the trimmed V and J ends, which lost 7 bases and 4 bases, there was a span of 16 bases. Germline V gene lookup returns CDR1 MDHEN and CDR2 SYDVKM. This CDR3 is CASTIPGRVTEAFF. The CDR3 DNA is TGTGCCAGCACCATCCCAGGGAGGGTCACTGAAGCTTTCTTT.

On this clonotype itself: The germline gene is not matched at one end of the junction; a read error may be the cause. The chain carries TRBV29-1 and TRBJ2-6; D is unclear. The CDR3 has 13 residues. Looked up from germline, CDR1 is SQVTM and CDR2 is ANQGSEA. DNA of the CDR3: TGCGGCGTTACGAGATCCGGGGCCAACGTCCTGACTTTC. Protein sequence: CGVTRSGANVLTF.

The chain has TRBV15 and TRBJ2-1, with 9 bases matching TRBD1. The length of the CDR3 is 17 residues. Germline trimming cut 0 bases from V and 13 bases from J; bases unmatched to any gene: 16. Germline V gene data show CDR1 as LNHNV and CDR2 as YYDKDF (reference sequence). CDR3: CATSREQAGQGVQTQFF. As DNA, the CDR3 is TGTGCCACCAGCAGAGAACAGGCGGGACAGGGCGTCCAGACACAGTTCTTC.

The chain carries TRBV6-6 and TRBJ1-2; D not certain. This CDR3 region has 15 residues. The germline CDR1 and CDR2 sequences are MNHNY and SVGAGI (reference sequence). V lost 0 bases and J lost 2, with 10 bases in between. CDR3: CASSYSNALNYGYTF. The CDR3 nucleotides read TGTGCCAGCAGTTACTCTAACGCTCTGAACTATGGCTACACCTTC.

This clonotype was observed a few times. The V and J genes are TRBV5-1 and TRBJ1-4; weak D call: TRBD1 (5 bases). Trimming removed 2 bases from V and 8 bases from J, with 16 bases in between. The CDR3 consists of 15 residues. The germline V gene encodes CDR1 SGHRS and CDR2 YFSETQ. The CDR3 nucleotides are TGCGCCAGCAGCTTCGGTGGGGGTGTAGGGGAAAAACTGTTTTTT. The encoded protein is CASSFGGGVGEKLFF. The variable domain in full, with the rest retrieved from reference TRBV5-1 and TRBJ1-4, is KAGVTQTPRYLIKTRGQQVTLSCSPISGHRSVSWYQQTPGQGLQFLFEYFSETQRNKGNFPGRFSGRQFSNSRSEMNVSTLELGDSALYLCASSFGGGVGEKLFFGSGTQLSVL.